In this sample, the clone carrying this TCR beta chain turned up a few times. The entry originates in a study of identical twins. This CDR3 has 16 amino acids. CDR1 is SGHAT and CDR2 is FQNNGV in the germline V gene. With 4 bases removed from V and 0 bases from J, the gap between germline ends came to 14 bases. TCRdb called the 5' RACE reads again in MiXCR, with one record for every CDR3 protein. Of 500,000 or so distinct CDR3 sequences detected, over 12% appear once; the ten largest clones hold more than 0.5%. This same sample was also taken into another study, of yellow fever vaccine responses in identical twins.

Sequenced sample: CD4+ T cells sorted from blood. This TCR was sampled from a woman younger than 35 in good health. The chain uses TRBV11-2 and TRBJ2-3, with D perhaps TRBD2 (5 bases). CDR3: CASSSGRTSSTDTQYF. The DNA of the CDR3 is TGTGCCAGCAGCTCCGGACGGACTTCTAGCACAGATACGCAGTATTTT.